A selection of T cell receptor beta chains follows, all from one sample in a study of blood T cells in healthy people across ages. TCRdb reprocessed the 5' RACE reads with MiXCR, giving one entry per CDR3 protein. The data contain over 700,000 distinct CDR3 sequences, approximately 25% of them seen just once; the ten biggest clones take up under 9.5%. The same data also contributed to another study, on T cells of mothers and their children.

Sequences were obtained from blood. Source of these receptors: a boy younger than 18 in good health. The CDR3 runs from the conserved cysteine through the conserved F or W. Some rows mark clone size as missing; the rest say once, few, many or name a class of expanded clone.

v_call	clone_size	j_call	cdr3_aa
TRBV28	-	TRBJ2-6	CASSTTASGANVLTF
TRBV6-2/TRBV6-3	-	-	CASSAGQFSSYEQYF
TRBV3-1	-	-	CASSQVFPGGRKETQYF
TRBV11-2	-	TRBJ2-1	CASSLGGGWFF
TRBV29-1	many	TRBJ2-7	CSFPRGGEQYF
TRBV3-1	-	-	CASSHISTGSYEQYF
TRBV7-8	few	TRBJ1-1	CASSVREQGEVNTEAFF
TRBV24-1	once	TRBJ2-7	CATSDAGTGKKNEQYF
TRBV19	-	TRBJ2-5	CASSSYSTEETQYF
TRBV20-1	-	TRBJ2-1	CSASLLAGDGEQFF
TRBV9	few	TRBJ2-5	CAGSVSLEQETQYF
TRBV20-1	-	TRBJ1-4	CSAKGGGEKLFF
TRBV10-3	-	TRBJ2-5	CAIMGTSGLGAQYF
TRBV28	-	TRBJ2-7	CASSPQPWTSGRATHEQYF
TRBV11-2	few	TRBJ1-4	CASSPRGGDNEKLFF
TRBV7-2	-	TRBJ2-3	CASSSKGGGGITQYF
TRBV7-2	few	TRBJ2-7	CASSPRTSRTYEQYF
TRBV28	few	TRBJ2-4	CASRPGGGVPSVNIQYF
TRBV15	few	TRBJ2-1	CATSTSGNYNEQLF
TRBV10-3	-	TRBJ2-3	CAITNSGSTDTQYF
TRBV28	few	TRBJ2-1	CASSGGSAGNEQFF
TRBV10-3	-	TRBJ2-7	CAIGLTGIYEQYF
TRBV7-2	few	TRBJ2-5	CAGSLIGGGSQETQYF
TRBV7-8	few	TRBJ1-2	CASSRDRGEGGYTF
TRBV4-1	few	-	CASSQTSGYEQYF
TRBV7-9	few	TRBJ2-1	CASSPLDGVASYNEQFF
TRBV29-1	few	TRBJ1-4	CSVRGATDEKLFF
TRBV2	-	TRBJ2-5	CASSEPRGQETQYF
TRBV4-3	-	TRBJ1-2	CASSQDSTGAYYGYTF
TRBV4-3	few	TRBJ2-3	CASSQDVGRLAGNTQYF
TRBV5-1	-	TRBJ1-6	CASSKDSSYNSPLHF